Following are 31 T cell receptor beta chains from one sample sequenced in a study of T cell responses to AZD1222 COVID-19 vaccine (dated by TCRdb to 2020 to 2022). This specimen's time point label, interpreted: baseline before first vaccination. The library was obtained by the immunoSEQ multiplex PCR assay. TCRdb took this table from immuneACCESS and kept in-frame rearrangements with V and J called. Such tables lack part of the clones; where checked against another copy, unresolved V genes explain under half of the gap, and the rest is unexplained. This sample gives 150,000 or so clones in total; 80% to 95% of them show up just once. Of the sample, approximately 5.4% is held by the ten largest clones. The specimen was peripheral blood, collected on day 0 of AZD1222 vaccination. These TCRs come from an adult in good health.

The CDR3 here is CASSAHGVDTQYF. DNA for the CDR3: TGCGCCAGCAGCGCCCACGGGGTTGATACGCAGTATTTT. The chain carries TRBV5-1 and TRBJ2-3, with TRBD2 as a possible D gene (5 bases). V was trimmed by 4 bases and J by 6 bases, leaving 12 bases between them. Germline V gene lookup returns CDR1 SGHRS and CDR2 YFSETQ. CDR3 length: 13 residues.

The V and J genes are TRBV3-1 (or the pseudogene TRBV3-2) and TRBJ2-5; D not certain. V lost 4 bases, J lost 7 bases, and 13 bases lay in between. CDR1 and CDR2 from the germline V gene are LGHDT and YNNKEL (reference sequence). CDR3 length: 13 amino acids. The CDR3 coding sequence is TGTGCCAGCAGCCCCAGCAGAAAGGGGACCCAGTACTTC. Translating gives CASSPSRKGTQYF.

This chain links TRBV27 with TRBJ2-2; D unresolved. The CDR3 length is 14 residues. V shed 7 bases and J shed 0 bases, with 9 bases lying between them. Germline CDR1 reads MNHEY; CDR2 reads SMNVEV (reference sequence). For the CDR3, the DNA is TGTGCCAGCACTTGGGGATCGAACACCGGGGAGCTGTTTTTT. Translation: CASTWGSNTGELFF.

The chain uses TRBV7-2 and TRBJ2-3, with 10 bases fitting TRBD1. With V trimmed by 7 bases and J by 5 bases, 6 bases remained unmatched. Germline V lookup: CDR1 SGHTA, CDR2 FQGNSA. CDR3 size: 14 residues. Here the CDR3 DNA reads TGTGCCAGCAACCGGGACAGGGGAGGAGATACGCAGTATTTT. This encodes CASNRDRGGDTQYF.

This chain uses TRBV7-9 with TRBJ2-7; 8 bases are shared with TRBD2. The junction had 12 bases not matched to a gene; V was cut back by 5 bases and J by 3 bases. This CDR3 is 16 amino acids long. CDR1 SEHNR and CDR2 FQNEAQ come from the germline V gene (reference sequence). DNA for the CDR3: TGTGCCAGCAGCCCCCTGGCGGGGGGCCTCCTCTACGAGCAGTACTTC. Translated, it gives CASSPLAGGLLYEQYF.

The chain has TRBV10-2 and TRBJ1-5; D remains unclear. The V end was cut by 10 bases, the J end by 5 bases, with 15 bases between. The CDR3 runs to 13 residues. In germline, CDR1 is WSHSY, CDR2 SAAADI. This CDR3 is CATVQVRDQPQHF. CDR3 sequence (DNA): TGCGCCACCGTGCAGGTGAGGGATCAGCCCCAGCATTTT.

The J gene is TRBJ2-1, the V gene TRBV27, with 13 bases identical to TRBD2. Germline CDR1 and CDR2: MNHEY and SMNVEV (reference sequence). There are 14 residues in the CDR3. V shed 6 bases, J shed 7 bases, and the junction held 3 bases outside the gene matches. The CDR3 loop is CASSKLAGGNEQFF. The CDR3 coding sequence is TGTGCCAGCAGCAAACTAGCGGGGGGGAATGAGCAGTTCTTC.

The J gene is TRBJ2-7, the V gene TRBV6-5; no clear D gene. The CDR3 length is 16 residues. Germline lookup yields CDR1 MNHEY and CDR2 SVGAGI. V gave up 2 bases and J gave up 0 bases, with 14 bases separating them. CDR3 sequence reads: CASSYRYRDNSYEQYF. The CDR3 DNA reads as TGTGCCAGCAGTTACCGGTATCGAGACAACTCCTACGAGCAGTACTTC.

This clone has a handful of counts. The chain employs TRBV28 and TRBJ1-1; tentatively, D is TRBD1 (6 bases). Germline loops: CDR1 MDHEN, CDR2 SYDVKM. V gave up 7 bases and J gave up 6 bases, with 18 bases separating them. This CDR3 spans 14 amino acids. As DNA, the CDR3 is TGTGCCAGCACCATACCGGGGGGGGCGGCTGAAGCTTTCTTT. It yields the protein CASTIPGGAAEAFF.

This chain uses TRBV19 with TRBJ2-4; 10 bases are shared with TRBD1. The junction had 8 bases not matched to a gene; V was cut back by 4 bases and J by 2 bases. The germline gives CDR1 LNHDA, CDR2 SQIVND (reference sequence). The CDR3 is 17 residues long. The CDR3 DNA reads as TGTGCCAGTAGTACAATTAGACAGGGGGCGCCCAAAAACATTCAGTACTTC. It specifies CASSTIRQGAPKNIQYF.

This chain's CDR3 is CASSQDRDQPQHF. The CDR3 DNA follows: TGTGCCAGCAGCCAAGATCGGGATCAGCCCCAGCATTTT. The gene calls are TRBV3-1 (or the pseudogene TRBV3-2) and TRBJ1-5, with no clear D. From germline, CDR1 is LGHDT and CDR2 YNNKEL (reference sequence). The CDR3 totals 13 residues. The V end lost 0 bases, the J end lost 5 bases, and 5 bases lay between the germline ends.

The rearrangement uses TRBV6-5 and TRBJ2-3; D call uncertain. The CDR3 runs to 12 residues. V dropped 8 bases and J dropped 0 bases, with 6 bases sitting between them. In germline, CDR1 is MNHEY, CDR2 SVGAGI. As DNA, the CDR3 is TGTGCCAGCCGCACTAGCACAGATACGCAGTATTTT. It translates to CASRTSTDTQYF.

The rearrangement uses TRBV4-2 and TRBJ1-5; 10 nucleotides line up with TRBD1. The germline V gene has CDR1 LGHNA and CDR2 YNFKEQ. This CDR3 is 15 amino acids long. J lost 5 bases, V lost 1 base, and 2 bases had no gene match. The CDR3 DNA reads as TGTGCCAGCAGCCAAGGACAGGGGGCGGATCAGCCCCAGCATTTT. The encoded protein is CASSQGQGADQPQHF.

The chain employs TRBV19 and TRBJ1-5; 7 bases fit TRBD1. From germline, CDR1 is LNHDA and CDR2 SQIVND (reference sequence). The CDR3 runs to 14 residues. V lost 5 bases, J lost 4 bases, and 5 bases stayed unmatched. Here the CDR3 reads CASSFPGGNQPQHF. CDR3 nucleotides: TGTGCCAGTAGTTTTCCAGGGGGAAATCAGCCCCAGCATTTT.

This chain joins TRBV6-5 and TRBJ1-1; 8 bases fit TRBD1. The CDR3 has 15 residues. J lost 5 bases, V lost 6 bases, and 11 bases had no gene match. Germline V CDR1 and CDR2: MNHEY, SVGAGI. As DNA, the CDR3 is TGTGCCAGCAGACATGTCGACAGGGGAGTAACTGAAGCTTTCTTT. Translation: CASRHVDRGVTEAFF.

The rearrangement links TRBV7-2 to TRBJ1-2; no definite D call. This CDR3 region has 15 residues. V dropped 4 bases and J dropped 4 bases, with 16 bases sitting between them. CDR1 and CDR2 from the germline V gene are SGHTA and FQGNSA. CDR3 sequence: CASSSGPSPGYGYTF. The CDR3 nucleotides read TGTGCCAGCAGCTCCGGTCCCTCCCCGGGCTATGGCTACACCTTC.

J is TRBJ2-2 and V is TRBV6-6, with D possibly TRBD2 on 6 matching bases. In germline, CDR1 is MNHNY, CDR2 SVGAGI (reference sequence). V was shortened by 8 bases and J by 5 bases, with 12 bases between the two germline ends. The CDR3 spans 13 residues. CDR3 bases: TGTGCCAGCGGGGGGTCGCTGACCGGGGAGCTGTTTTTT. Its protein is CASGGSLTGELFF.

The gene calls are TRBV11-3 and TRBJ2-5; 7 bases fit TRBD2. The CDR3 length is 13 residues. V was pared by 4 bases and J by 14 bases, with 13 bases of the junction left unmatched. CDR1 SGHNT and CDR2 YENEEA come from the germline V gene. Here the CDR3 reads CASSSMHGREAYF. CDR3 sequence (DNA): TGTGCCAGCAGCTCCATGCATGGACGGGAGGCATACTTC. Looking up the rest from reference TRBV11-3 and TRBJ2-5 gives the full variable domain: EAGVVQSPRYKIIEKKQPVAFWCNPISGHNTLYWYLQNLGQGPELLIRYENEEAVDDSQLPKDRFSAERLKGVDSTLKIQPAELGDSAVYLCASSSMHGREAYFGPGTRLLVL.

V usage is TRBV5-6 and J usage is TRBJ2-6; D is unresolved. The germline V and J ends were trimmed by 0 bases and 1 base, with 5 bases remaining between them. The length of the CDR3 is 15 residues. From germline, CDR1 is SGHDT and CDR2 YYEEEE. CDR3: CASSLAGSGANVLTF. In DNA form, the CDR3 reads TGTGCCAGCAGCTTGGCCGGGTCTGGGGCCAACGTCCTGACTTTC. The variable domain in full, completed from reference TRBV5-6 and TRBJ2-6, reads DAGVTQSPTHLIKTRGQQVTLRCSPKSGHDTVSWYQQALGQGPQFIFQYYEEEERQRGNFPDRFSGHQFPNYSSELNVNALLLGDSALYLCASSLAGSGANVLTFGAGSRLTVL.

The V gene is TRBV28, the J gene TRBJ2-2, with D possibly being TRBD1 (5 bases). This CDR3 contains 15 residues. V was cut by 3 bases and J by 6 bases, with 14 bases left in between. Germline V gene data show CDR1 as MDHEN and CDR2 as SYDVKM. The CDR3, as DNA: TGTGCCAGCAGTTTCTTCGTAAGGGGCGCCGGGGAGCTGTTTTTT. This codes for CASSFFVRGAGELFF.

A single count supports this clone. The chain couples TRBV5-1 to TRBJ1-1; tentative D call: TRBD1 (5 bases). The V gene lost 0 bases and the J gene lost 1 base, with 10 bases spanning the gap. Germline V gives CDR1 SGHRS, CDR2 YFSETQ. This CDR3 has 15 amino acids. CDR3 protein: CASSLDPGTNTEAFF. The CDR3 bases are TGCGCCAGCAGCTTGGATCCGGGGACGAACACTGAAGCTTTCTTT.

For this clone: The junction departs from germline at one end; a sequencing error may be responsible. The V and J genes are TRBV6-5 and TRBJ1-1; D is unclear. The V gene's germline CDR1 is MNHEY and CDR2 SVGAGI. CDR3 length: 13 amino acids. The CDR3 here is CASSNSVNTEAFF. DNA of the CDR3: TGTGCCAGCAGTAACTCCGTGAACACTGAAGCTTTCTTT.

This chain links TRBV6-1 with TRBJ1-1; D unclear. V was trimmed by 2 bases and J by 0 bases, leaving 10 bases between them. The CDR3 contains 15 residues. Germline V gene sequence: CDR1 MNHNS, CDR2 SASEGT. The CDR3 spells CASSEWRGMNTEAFF. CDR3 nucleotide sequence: TGTGCCAGCAGTGAATGGAGAGGCATGAACACTGAAGCTTTCTTT.

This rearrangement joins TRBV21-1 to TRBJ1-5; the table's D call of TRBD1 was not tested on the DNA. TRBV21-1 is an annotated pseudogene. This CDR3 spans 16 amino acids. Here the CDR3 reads CASSKDSGQDNQPQHF. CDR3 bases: TGTGCCAGCAGCAAAGATTCCGGACAGGACAATCAGCCCCAGCATTTT.

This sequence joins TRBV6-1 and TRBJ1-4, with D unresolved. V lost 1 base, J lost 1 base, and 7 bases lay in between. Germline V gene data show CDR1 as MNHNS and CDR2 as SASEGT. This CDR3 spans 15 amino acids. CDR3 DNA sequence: TGTGCCAGCAGTGAAGGTGCAGAAACTAATGAAAAACTGTTTTTT. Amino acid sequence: CASSEGAETNEKLFF.

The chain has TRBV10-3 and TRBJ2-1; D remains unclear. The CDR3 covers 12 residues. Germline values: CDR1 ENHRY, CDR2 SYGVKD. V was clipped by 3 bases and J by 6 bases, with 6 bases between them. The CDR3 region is CAISDGSNEQFF. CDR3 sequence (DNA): TGTGCCATCAGTGACGGTTCCAATGAGCAGTTCTTC.

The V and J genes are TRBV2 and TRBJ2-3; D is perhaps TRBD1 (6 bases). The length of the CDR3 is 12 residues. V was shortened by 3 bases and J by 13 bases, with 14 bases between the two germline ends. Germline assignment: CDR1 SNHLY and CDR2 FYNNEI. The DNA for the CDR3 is TGTGCCAGCAGTGATCGGACAGTTTTGGAGTATTTT. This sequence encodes CASSDRTVLEYF.

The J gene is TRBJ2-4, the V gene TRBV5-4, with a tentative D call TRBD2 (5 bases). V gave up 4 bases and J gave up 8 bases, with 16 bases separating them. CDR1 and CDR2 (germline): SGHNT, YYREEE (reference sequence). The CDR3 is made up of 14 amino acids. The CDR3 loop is CASSMNTGKYIQYF. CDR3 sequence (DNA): TGTGCCAGCAGCATGAACACCGGGAAATACATTCAGTACTTC.

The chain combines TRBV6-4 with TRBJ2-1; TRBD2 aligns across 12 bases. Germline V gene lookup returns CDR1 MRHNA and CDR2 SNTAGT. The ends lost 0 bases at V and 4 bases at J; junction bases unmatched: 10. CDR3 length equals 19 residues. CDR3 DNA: TGTGCCAGCAGTGACTCGACTAGCGGGAGAATCCTTAATTACAATGAGCAGTTCTTC. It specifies CASSDSTSGRILNYNEQFF.

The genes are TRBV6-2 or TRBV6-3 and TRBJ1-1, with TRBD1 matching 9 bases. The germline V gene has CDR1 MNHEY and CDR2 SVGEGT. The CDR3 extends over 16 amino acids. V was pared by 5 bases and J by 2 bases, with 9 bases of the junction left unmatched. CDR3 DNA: TGTGCCAGCAGTCCCGGGGGACAGGGAGTCAACACTGAAGCTTTCTTT. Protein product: CASSPGGQGVNTEAFF.

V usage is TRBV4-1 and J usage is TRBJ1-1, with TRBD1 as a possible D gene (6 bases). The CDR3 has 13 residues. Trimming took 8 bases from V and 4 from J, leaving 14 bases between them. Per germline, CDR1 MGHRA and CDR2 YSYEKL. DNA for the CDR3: TGCGCCAGCCAGGCAAGGGGGGGCACTGAAGCTTTCTTT. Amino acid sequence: CASQARGGTEAFF.